This TCR beta chain was recorded in a study of Ad26.COV2.S vaccination and SARS-CoV-2 variants. Study summary: Intramuscularly, Ad26.COV2.S was given either once or twice, 56 days apart.

Treatment described: roughly 20 received Ad26.COV2.S at low or high dose, single or two shots; about 5 received placebo; per-sample allocation not given. The samples were gathered on day 63 after the first injection of vaccine or placebo. An Ad26 vector was used to express Wuhan-strain SARS-CoV-2 spike as the vaccine. Per germline, CDR1 MGHRA and CDR2 YSYEKL. This CDR3 spans 16 amino acids. V was pared by 0 bases and J by 4 bases, with 5 bases of the junction left unmatched. TCRdb keeps only in-frame clones here, not all; method: immunoSEQ multiplex PCR. The data show some 240,000 clones, around 90% seen once.

Specimen: peripheral blood, collected in a trial of Ad26.COV2.S vaccine versus placebo. This chain uses TRBV4-1 with TRBJ2-7, with 11 bases identical to TRBD1. The sequence derives from a person between 18 and 65 years old who received the Ad26.COV2.S COVID-19 vaccine or a placebo. CDR3: CASSQDRGTGGYEQYF. CDR3 DNA sequence: TGCGCCAGCAGCCAAGATAGGGGGACAGGGGGGTACGAGCAGTACTTC.